The 5 T cell receptor beta chains in this list originate from one sample, sequenced in a study of blood T cells in healthy people across ages. Together with a sample-barcoded 5' primer, a J-beta primer mix was included in a second PCR lasting about 7 to 11 cycles. TCRdb reprocessed the 5' RACE reads via MiXCR and lists one record per CDR3 protein. The sample consists of over 1,500,000 distinct CDR3 sequences, roughly 49% of them appearing once. The sequencing sample was made of blood. The receptor set was obtained from a woman aged 35 to 49 in good health.

There are a few counts of this clonotype. V is TRBV20-1 and J is TRBJ2-6, with 11 bases identical to TRBD1. CDR1 and CDR2 (germline): DFQATT, SNEGSKA (reference sequence). Germline trimming cut 1 base from V and 2 bases from J; bases unmatched to any gene: 7. This CDR3 spans 18 amino acids. In DNA form, the CDR3 reads TGCAGTGCTAGAGGTCGGACAGGGGGCGAAGCTGGGGCCAACGTCCTGACTTTC. Translating gives CSARGRTGGEAGANVLTF.

V gene TRBV6-5 combines with J gene TRBJ2-5, with D hard to call. The CDR3 is 16 residues long. Trimming cost V 6 bases and J 11 bases, with 28 bases left between them. CDR1 is MNHEY and CDR2 is SVGAGI in the germline V gene. CDR3 bases: TGTGCCAGCAGCCACCGCGGTCCGGAAGGTTCGGTTTGGCAGTACTTC. Protein product: CASSHRGPEGSVWQYF.

V usage is TRBV6-4 and J usage is TRBJ2-3, with D perhaps TRBD1 (5 bases). Trimming left V 0 bases short and J 1 base short, with 11 bases between. The CDR3 has 16 amino acids. Germline loops: CDR1 MRHNA, CDR2 SNTAGT. Here the CDR3 reads CASSDSGRAGTDTQYF. Here the CDR3 DNA reads TGTGCCAGCAGTGACTCGGGCAGGGCCGGCACAGATACGCAGTATTTT.

The chain has TRBV27 and TRBJ1-1, with TRBD1 as a possible D gene (6 bases). This CDR3 is built from 14 residues. Germline V gene data show CDR1 as MNHEY and CDR2 as SMNVEV (reference sequence). Trimming pared 6 bases from V and 1 base from J, leaving 12 bases between. The CDR3 bases are TGTGCCAGCAGAACGGGACAACAGAACACTGAAGCTTTCTTT. It encodes CASRTGQQNTEAFF.

V gene TRBV7-9 combines with J gene TRBJ2-7; 9 nucleotides agree with TRBD2. The germline gives CDR1 SEHNR, CDR2 FQNEAQ (reference sequence). The CDR3 extends over 15 amino acids. V lost 5 bases, J lost 5 bases, and 10 bases stayed unmatched. CDR3 loop: CASSAGAGGPHEQYF. DNA for the CDR3: TGTGCCAGCAGCGCCGGGGCGGGGGGGCCACACGAGCAGTACTTC. Combining the CDR3 with reference TRBV7-9 and TRBJ2-7 gives the whole variable domain DTGVSQNPRHKITKRGQNVTFRCDPISEHNRLYWYRQTLGQGPEFLTYFQNEAQLEKSRLLSDRFSAERPKGSFSTLEIQRTEQGDSAMYLCASSAGAGGPHEQYFGPGTRLTVT.